Each of the 16 T cell receptor beta chains below was sequenced from the same sample in a study of blood T cells in healthy people across ages. Next came a second PCR, run for roughly 6 to 11 cycles, which used a sample-barcoded 5' primer along with a J-beta primer mix. One entry per CDR3 protein results from TCRdb running MiXCR on the 5' RACE reads. Altogether 1.8 million or so distinct CDR3 sequences are present, about two fifths being singletons, with the ten largest covering approximately 22%. Sequencing input: blood. The receptors shown here come from a human donor in good health.

The chain couples TRBV4-1 to TRBJ1-1, with no clear D. Germline V CDR1 and CDR2: MGHRA, YSYEKL. V dropped 1 base and J dropped 4 bases, with 10 bases sitting between them. The CDR3 runs 14 residues. In DNA form, the CDR3 reads TGCGCCAGCAGCCAAGTCGACGGCTCCACTGAAGCTTTCTTT. Amino acids: CASSQVDGSTEAFF.

The genes are TRBV7-9 and TRBJ1-5; D is undetermined. The CDR3 consists of 15 residues. With 0 bases removed from V and 2 bases from J, the gap between germline ends came to 8 bases. Per the germline V gene, CDR1 is SEHNR and CDR2 is FQNEAQ (reference sequence). This CDR3 is CASSLAAPGNQPQHF. The CDR3 coding sequence is TGTGCCAGCAGCTTAGCGGCTCCAGGCAATCAGCCCCAGCATTTT.

This chain joins TRBV6-2 or TRBV6-3 and TRBJ2-7, with D possibly being TRBD2 (5 bases). CDR3 length: 17 residues. Germline V CDR1 and CDR2: MNHEY, SVGEGT. Trimming stripped 6 bases from V and 2 bases from J, with 23 bases between. CDR3 sequence (DNA): TGTGCCAGCAGCTCAGACGCGATTAGGGAGACCACCTACGAGCAGTACTTC. As protein: CASSSDAIRETTYEQYF.

CDR3 DNA: TGTGCCAGCAGCTTAGCAACCGGGTCCACCGGGGAGCTGTTTTTT. Residues: CASSLATGSTGELFF. The chain employs TRBV13 and TRBJ2-2; D is ambiguous. Per the germline V gene, CDR1 is PRHDT and CDR2 is FYEKMQ (reference sequence). V was trimmed by 1 base and J by 4 bases, leaving 10 bases between them. The CDR3 is 15 amino acids.

The genes are TRBV27 and TRBJ2-3; 7 positions agree with TRBD2. Unmatched junction bases numbered 12, after V lost 6 bases and J lost 3 bases. The CDR3 spans 16 residues. From germline, CDR1 is MNHEY and CDR2 SMNVEV (reference sequence). CDR3: CASREVAGLRTDTQYF. The CDR3 DNA follows: TGTGCCAGCAGAGAGGTAGCGGGTCTCAGAACAGATACGCAGTATTTT.

This clonotype appeared a single time. Mismatch with germline at one junction end may stem from a read error. The V and J genes are TRBV9 and TRBJ1-2, with D tentatively TRBD1 (5 bases). Germline CDR1 SGDLS, CDR2 YYNGEE. The CDR3 consists of 15 residues. CDR3 sequence (DNA): TGTGTCAGCAGCGTAGTTCCGGGGACTACCTATGGCTACACCTTC. Translating gives CVSSVVPGTTYGYTF. The full variable domain, rest sourced from reference TRBV9 and TRBJ1-2, is DSGVTQTPKHLITATGQRVTLRCSPRSGDLSVYWYQQSLDQGLQFLIQYYNGEERAKGNILERFSAQQFPDLHSELNLSSLELGDSALYFCVSSVVPGTTYGYTFGSGTRLTVV.

The chain recombines TRBV7-2 with TRBJ2-3, with 8 bases fitting TRBD1. Germline V CDR1 and CDR2: SGHTA, FQGNSA. V lost 3 bases and J lost 2; bases outside the gene matches: 4. The CDR3 consists of 15 residues. The CDR3 sequence: CASSFRTGTTDTQYF. For the CDR3, the DNA is TGTGCCAGCAGCTTCCGGACAGGGACCACAGATACGCAGTATTTT.

The V call is TRBV4-1, the J call TRBJ2-7, with D possibly TRBD1 on 5 matching bases. The CDR3 has 15 residues. Trimming shortened V by 0 bases and J by 2 bases, and 11 bases separated the two germline ends. Germline loops: CDR1 MGHRA, CDR2 YSYEKL. Here the CDR3 reads CASSQDQTAPYEQYF. Here the CDR3 DNA reads TGCGCCAGCAGCCAAGATCAGACAGCACCCTACGAGCAGTACTTC.

The J gene is TRBJ1-1, the V gene TRBV6-6; D gene uncertain. V lost 1 base, J lost 0 bases, and 9 bases lay in between. The CDR3 runs to 15 residues. CDR1 MNHNY and CDR2 SVGAGI come from the germline V gene (reference sequence). The CDR3 bases are TGTGCCAGCAGTTACTACGAGTGGATGAACACTGAAGCTTTCTTT. The encoded protein is CASSYYEWMNTEAFF.

This sequence joins TRBV4-1 and TRBJ2-7, with D maybe TRBD1 (6 bases). Germline V lookup: CDR1 MGHRA, CDR2 YSYEKL. With 0 bases removed from V and 3 bases from J, the gap between germline ends came to 12 bases. The CDR3 loop spans 15 amino acids. In DNA, the CDR3 is TGCGCCAGCAGCCAAGATAGACAGGTCTACTACGAGCAGTACTTC. Translated, it gives CASSQDRQVYYEQYF.

J is TRBJ2-7 and V is TRBV29-1; 8 bases map to TRBD2. V lost 4 bases to trimming and J lost 2 bases; unmatched junction nucleotides: 4. CDR3 length equals 13 residues. The germline V gene has CDR1 SQVTM and CDR2 ANQGSEA. The CDR3 loop is CSVVTSGTYEQYF. The CDR3 bases are TGCAGCGTTGTAACTAGCGGAACCTACGAGCAGTACTTC.

V gene TRBV12-3 or TRBV12-4 combines with J gene TRBJ2-5; tentative D call: TRBD2 (7 bases). The J call is doubtful: the DNA matches TRBJ2-7 better. This CDR3 is 19 amino acids long. The CDR3 region has the DNA TGTGCCAGTGAACCCCATAAGGACAGAGAAGCGGGACAAGGGGGCGAGCAGTACTTC. It yields the protein CASEPHKDREAGQGGEQYF.

As regards this clonotype: With a much larger clone just one base away, this may be a read error. The V gene is TRBV7-2, the J gene TRBJ1-5; D is possibly TRBD1 (5 bases). The CDR3 length is 15 residues. V shed 5 bases and J shed 5 bases, with 16 bases lying between them. The germline V gene encodes CDR1 SGHTA and CDR2 FQGNSA. CDR3 coding DNA: TGTGCCAGCAGCCCCTGGCTTCGGGGGGATCAGCCCCAGCATTTT. Translation gives CASSPWLRGDQPQHF.

The chain employs TRBV11-2 and TRBJ2-7; tentative D call: TRBD1 (6 bases). The CDR3 loop spans 16 amino acids. V dropped 0 bases and J dropped 3 bases, with 15 bases sitting between them. Germline loops: CDR1 SGHAT, CDR2 FQNNGV. CDR3: CASSLDPLLGGYEQYF. The CDR3, as DNA: TGTGCCAGCAGCTTAGATCCCCTCCTAGGGGGCTACGAGCAGTACTTC.

This chain connects TRBV4-2 to TRBJ2-2, with a possible D match to TRBD2 (6 bases). Trimming cost V 1 base and J 2 bases, with 11 bases left between them. The germline CDR1 and CDR2 sequences are LGHNA and YNFKEQ. The CDR3 consists of 16 residues. CDR3 region: CASSQVGLHNTGELFF. The CDR3 DNA is TGTGCCAGCAGCCAAGTCGGACTACACAACACCGGGGAGCTGTTTTTT.

This chain joins TRBV4-1 and TRBJ1-2; 9 nucleotides line up with TRBD1. Unmatched junction bases numbered 3, after V lost 3 bases and J lost 4 bases. The germline V gene has CDR1 MGHRA and CDR2 YSYEKL. The CDR3 extends over 14 amino acids. Written as DNA, the CDR3 is TGCGCCAGCAGCCAGGGGACAGGGCCCTATGGCTACACCTTC. Translated: CASSQGTGPYGYTF.